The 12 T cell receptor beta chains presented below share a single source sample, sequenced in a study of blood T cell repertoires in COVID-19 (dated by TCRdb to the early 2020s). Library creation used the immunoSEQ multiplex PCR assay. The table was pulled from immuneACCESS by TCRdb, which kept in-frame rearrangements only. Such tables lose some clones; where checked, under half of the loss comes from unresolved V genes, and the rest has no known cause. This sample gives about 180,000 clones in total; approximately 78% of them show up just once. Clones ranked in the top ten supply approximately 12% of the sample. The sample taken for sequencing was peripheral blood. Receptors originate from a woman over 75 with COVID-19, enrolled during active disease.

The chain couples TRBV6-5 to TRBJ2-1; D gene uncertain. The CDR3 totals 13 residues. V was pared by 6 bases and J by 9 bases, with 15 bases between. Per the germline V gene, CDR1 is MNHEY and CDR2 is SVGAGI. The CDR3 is CASSMTGRGEQFF. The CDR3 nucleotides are TGTGCCAGCAGCATGACTGGCCGAGGTGAGCAGTTCTTC.

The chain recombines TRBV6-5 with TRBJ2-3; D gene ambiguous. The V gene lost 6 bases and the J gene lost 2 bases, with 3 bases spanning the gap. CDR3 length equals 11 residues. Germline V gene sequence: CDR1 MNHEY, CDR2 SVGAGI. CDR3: CASRATDTQYF. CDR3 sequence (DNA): TGTGCCAGCAGGGCCACAGATACGCAGTATTTT.

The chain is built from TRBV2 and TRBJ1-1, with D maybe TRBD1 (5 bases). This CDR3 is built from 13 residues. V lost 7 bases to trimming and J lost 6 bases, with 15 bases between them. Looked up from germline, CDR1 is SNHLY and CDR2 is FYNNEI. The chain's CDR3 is CASIFGVRAEAFF. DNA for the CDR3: TGTGCCAGCATCTTCGGTGTCAGGGCTGAAGCTTTCTTT.

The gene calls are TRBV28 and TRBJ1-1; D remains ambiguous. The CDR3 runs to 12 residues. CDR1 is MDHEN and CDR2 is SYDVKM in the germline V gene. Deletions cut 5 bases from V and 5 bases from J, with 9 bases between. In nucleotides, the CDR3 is TGTGCCAGCAGTCGTAGAGGGACTGAAGCTTTCTTT. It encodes CASSRRGTEAFF.

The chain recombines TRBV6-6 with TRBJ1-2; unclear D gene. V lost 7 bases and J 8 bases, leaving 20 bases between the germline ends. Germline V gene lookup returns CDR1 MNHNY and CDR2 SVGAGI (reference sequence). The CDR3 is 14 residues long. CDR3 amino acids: CASNSQHSSGGYTF. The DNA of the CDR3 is TGTGCCAGCAACTCCCAGCACTCCTCGGGGGGCTACACCTTC.

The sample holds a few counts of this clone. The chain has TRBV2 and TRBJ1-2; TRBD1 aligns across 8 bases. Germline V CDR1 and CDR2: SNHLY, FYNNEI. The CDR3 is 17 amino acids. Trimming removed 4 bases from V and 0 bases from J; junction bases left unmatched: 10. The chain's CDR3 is CASSASLGQGTNYGYTF. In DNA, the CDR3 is TGTGCCAGCAGTGCATCCCTAGGACAGGGAACTAACTATGGCTACACCTTC.

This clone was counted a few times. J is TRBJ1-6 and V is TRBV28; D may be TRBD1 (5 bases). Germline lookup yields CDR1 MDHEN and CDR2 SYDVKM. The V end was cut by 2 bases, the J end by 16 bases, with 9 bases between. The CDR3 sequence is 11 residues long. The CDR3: CASSLLDKLHF. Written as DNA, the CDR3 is TGTGCCAGCAGTTTACTGGACAAACTCCACTTT.

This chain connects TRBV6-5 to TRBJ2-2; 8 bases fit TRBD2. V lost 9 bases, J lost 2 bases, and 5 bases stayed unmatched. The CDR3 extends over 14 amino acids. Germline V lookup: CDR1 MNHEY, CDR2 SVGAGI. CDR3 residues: CASTLAGNTGELFF. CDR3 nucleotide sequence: TGTGCCAGTACGCTAGCGGGTAACACCGGGGAGCTGTTTTTT.

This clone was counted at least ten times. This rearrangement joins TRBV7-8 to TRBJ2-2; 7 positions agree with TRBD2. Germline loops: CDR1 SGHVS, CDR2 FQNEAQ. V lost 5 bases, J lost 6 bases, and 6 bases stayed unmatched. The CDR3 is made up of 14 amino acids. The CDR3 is CASSGGSRSGELFF. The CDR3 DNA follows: TGTGCCAGCAGCGGCGGGAGTAGGTCCGGGGAGCTGTTTTTT.

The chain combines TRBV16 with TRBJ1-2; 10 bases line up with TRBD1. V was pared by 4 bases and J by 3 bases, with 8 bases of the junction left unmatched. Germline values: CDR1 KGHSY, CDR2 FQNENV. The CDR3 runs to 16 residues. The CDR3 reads CASSRMGGQGDYGYTF. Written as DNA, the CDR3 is TGTGCCAGCAGCCGTATGGGTGGACAGGGGGACTATGGCTACACCTTC.

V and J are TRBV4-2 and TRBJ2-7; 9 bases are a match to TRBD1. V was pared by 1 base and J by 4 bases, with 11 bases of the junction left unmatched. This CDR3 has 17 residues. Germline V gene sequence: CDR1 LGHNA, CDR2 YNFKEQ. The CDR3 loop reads CASSQAETGTGFYEQYF. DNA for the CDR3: TGTGCCAGCAGCCAAGCCGAAACCGGGACAGGGTTTTACGAGCAGTACTTC.

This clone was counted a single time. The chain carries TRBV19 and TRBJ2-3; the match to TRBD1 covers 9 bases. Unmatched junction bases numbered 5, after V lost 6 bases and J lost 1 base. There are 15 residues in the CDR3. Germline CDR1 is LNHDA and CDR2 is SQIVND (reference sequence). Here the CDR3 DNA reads TGTGCCAGTAGCGCCGGGACAGGGCGCACAGATACGCAGTATTTT. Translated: CASSAGTGRTDTQYF.